This record concerns one T cell receptor beta chain sequence. This record belongs to a study of blood T cell repertoires in COVID-19. Some clones are missing from TCRdb's copy, which holds only in-frame ones; the method was immunoSEQ multiplex PCR. This sample has approximately 140,000 clones, with about 88% found just once. The V gene's germline CDR1 is MGHDK and CDR2 SYGVNS. There are 13 residues in the CDR3. V was trimmed by 10 bases and J by 7 bases, leaving 14 bases between them. This chain connects TRBV25-1 to TRBJ1-6; TRBD1 is a possible D gene (5 bases). The clonotype was recovered from a man aged 50 to 59 with active or convalescent COVID-19. The sample comprised peripheral blood. The CDR3 coding sequence is TGTGCCACCGCGGGCGGGGGGAATTCACCCCTCCACTTT. This gives the protein CATAGGGNSPLHF.